This T cell receptor beta chain was profiled in a study of CD8 T cell repertoires and HIV-1 epitope variants. With respect to this clone: The antigen remains unidentified.

The germline V gene encodes CDR1 SGHTA and CDR2 FQGNSA. The CDR3 runs 14 residues. The germline V and J ends were trimmed by 5 bases and 2 bases, with 13 bases remaining between them. Survey-depth immunoSEQ sequencing covered TCR beta CDR3 regions. This table comes from immunoSEQ multiplex PCR, and its TCRdb copy is limited to in-frame clones, with some not included. The table shows approximately 5,000 clones, with 55% to 80% occurring only once. Sequencing input: cultured CD8+ T cells derived from PBMCs. The sequence came from a male donor with HIV. The chain has TRBV7-2 and TRBJ2-7; no clear D gene. The CDR3 sequence is CASSGWSNPYEQYF. The DNA of the CDR3 is TGTGCCAGCAGCGGTTGGAGTAATCCCTACGAGCAGTACTTC.